This TCR beta chain was documented in a study of T cell responses to AZD1222 COVID-19 vaccine. Study-level results: The donors showed a predominance of white British ancestry and of females, with possible underestimation of clonal diversity.

Points on this clone: Its antigen is undetermined.

Germline loops: CDR1 MGHRA, CDR2 YSYEKL. The CDR3 length is 12 residues. The ends were cut back, 1 base at V and 5 bases at J, with 3 bases in the middle. Assay used: immunoSEQ multiplex PCR; TCRdb lists only in-frame clones, some missing. Of roughly 180,000 clones in the sample, about 90% were seen once. The chain employs TRBV4-1 and TRBJ1-5, with D uncertain. The source material was peripheral blood, sampled on day 0 of AZD1222 vaccination. The clonotype originates from an adult in good health. The CDR3 loop reads CASSQGDQPQHF. The DNA for the CDR3 is TGCGCCAGCAGCCAAGGGGATCAGCCCCAGCATTTT.